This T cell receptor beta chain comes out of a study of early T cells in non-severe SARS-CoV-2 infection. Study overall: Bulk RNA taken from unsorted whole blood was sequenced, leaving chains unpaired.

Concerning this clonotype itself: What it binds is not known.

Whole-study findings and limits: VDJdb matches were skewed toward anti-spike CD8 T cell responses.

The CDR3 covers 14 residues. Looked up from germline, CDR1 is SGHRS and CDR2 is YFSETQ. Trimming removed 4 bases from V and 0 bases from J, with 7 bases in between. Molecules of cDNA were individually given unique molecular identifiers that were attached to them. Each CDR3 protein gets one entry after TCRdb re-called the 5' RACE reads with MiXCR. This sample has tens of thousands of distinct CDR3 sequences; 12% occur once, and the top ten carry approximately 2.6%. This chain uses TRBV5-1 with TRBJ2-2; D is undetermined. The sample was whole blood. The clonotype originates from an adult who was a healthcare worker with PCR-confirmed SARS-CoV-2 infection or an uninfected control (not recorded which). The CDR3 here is CASSLEPNTGELFF. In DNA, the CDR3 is TGCGCCAGCAGCCTGGAACCGAACACCGGGGAGCTGTTTTTT.